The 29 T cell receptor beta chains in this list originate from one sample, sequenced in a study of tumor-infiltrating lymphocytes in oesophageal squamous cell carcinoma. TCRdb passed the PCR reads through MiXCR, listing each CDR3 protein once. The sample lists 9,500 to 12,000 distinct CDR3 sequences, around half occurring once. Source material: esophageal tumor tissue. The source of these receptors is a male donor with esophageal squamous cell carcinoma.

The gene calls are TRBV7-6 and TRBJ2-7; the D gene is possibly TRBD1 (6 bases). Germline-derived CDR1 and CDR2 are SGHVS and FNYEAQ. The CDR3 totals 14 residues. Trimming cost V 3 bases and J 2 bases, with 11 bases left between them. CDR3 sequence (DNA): TGTGCCAGCAGCTTGGGTCAGGGGACCTACGAGCAGTACTTC. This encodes CASSLGQGTYEQYF.

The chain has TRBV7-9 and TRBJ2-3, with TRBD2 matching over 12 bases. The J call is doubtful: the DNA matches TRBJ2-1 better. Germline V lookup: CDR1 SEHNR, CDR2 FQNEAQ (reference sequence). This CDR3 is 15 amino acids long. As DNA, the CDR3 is TGTGCCAGCAGCTTAGGGACTAGCGGGATCTATGAGCAGTTCTTC. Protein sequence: CASSLGTSGIYEQFF.

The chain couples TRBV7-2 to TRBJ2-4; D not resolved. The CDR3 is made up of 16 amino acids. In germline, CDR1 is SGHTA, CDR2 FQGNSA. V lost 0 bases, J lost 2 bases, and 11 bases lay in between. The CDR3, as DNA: TGTGCCAGCAGCTTAGCGGGCGGTGTTTCCAAAAACATTCAGTACTTC. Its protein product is CASSLAGGVSKNIQYF.

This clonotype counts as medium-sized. The CDR3 DNA reads TGTGCCAGTAGTAGCGGGACTAGCGCAGATACGCAGTATTTT. Its translation is CASSSGTSADTQYF. The chain combines TRBV19 with TRBJ2-3, with TRBD2 identical over 10 bases. The CDR3 totals 14 residues. Trimming at V came to 4 bases and at J to 4 bases, leaving 2 bases not matched to a gene. Per the germline V gene, CDR1 is LNHDA and CDR2 is SQIVND (reference sequence).

This CDR3 is CASIPRTCQETQYF. Here the CDR3 DNA reads TGCGCCAGCATCCCCCGGACTTGCCAAGAGACCCAGTACTTC. V and J are TRBV23-1 and TRBJ2-5; D might be TRBD2 (5 bases). TRBV23-1 belongs to the ORF category, with a function that is uncertain. Trimming left V 7 bases short and J 1 base short, with 13 bases between. The CDR3 runs 14 residues.

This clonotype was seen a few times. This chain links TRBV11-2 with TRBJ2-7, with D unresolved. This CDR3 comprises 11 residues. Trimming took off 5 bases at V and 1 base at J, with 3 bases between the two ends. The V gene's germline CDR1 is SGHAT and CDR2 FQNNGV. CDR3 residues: CASSTSYEQYF. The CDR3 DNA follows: TGTGCCAGCAGCACATCCTACGAGCAGTACTTC.

CDR3 in amino acids: CASESAGVPYEQYF. The CDR3 region has the DNA TGCGCCAGCGAGTCAGCGGGAGTTCCCTACGAGCAGTACTTC. V and J are TRBV5-1 and TRBJ2-4, with 8 bases lining up with TRBD2. The DNA end is more similar to TRBJ2-7, so the J call may be wrong. Germline assignment: CDR1 SGHRS and CDR2 YFSETQ. CDR3 length equals 14 residues.

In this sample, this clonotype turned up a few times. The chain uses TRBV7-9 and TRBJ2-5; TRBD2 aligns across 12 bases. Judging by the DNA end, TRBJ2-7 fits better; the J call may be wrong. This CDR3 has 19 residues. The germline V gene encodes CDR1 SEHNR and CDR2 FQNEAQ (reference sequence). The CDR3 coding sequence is TGTGCCAGCAGCTTAGAGCCCCCCGCGACTAGCGGGAGTAGCTACGAGCAGTACTTC. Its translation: CASSLEPPATSGSSYEQYF.

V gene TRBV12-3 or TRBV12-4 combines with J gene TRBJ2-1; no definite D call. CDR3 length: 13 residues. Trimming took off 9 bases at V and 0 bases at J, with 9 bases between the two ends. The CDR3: CASTVSSYNEQFF. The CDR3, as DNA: TGTGCCAGTACAGTTAGCTCCTACAATGAGCAGTTCTTC.

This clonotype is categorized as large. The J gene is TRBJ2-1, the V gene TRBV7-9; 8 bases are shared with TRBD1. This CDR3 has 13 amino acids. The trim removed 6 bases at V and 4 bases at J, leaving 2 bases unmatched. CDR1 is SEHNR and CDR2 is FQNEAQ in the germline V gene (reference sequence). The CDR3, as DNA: TGTGCCAGCAGACGACAGGGGTACAATGAGCAGTTCTTC. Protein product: CASRRQGYNEQFF.

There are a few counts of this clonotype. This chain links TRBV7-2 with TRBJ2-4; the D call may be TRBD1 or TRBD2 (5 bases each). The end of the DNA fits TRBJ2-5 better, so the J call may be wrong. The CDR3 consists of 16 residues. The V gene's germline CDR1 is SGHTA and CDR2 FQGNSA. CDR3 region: CASSFPTPPGRETQYF. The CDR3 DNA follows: TGTGCCAGCAGCTTCCCTACCCCCCCGGGACGGGAGACCCAGTACTTC.

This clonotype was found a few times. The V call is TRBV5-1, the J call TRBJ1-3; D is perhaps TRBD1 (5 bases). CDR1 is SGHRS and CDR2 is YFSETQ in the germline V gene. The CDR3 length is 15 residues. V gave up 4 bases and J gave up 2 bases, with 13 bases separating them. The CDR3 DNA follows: TGCGCCAGCAGCGACTCTCAGGGAGCTGGAAACACCATATATTTT. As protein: CASSDSQGAGNTIYF. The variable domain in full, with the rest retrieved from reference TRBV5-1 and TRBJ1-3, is KAGVTQTPRYLIKTRGQQVTLSCSPISGHRSVSWYQQTPGQGLQFLFEYFSETQRNKGNFPGRFSGRQFSNSRSEMNVSTLELGDSALYLCASSDSQGAGNTIYFGEGSWLTVV.

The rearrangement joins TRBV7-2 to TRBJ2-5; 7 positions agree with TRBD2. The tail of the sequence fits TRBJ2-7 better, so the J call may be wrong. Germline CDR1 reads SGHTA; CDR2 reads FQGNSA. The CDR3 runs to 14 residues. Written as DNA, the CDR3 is TGTGCCAGCAGCTTAGCGGGAGGGCCCTCCGAGCAGTACTTC. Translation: CASSLAGGPSEQYF.

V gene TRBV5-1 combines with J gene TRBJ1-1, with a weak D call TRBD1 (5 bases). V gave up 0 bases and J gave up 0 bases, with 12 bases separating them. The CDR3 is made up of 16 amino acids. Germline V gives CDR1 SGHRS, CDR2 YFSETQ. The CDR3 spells CASSLAGTTLNTEAFF. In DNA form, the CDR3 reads TGCGCCAGCAGCTTGGCAGGGACTACGCTGAACACTGAAGCTTTCTTT.

CDR3 region: CASSLVGLNDEQFF. The CDR3, as DNA: TGTGCCAGCAGCTTAGTTGGACTAAACGATGAGCAGTTCTTC. This rearrangement joins TRBV7-8 to TRBJ2-7, with TRBD2 as a possible D gene (6 bases). The DNA end favors TRBJ2-1, so the J call may be wrong. The CDR3 spans 14 residues. Germline lookup yields CDR1 SGHVS and CDR2 FQNEAQ.

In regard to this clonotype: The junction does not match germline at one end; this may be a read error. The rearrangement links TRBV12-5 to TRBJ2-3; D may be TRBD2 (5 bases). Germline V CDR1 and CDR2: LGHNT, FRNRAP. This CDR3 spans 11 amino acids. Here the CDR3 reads CASGLERSTFF. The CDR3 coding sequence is TGTGCTAGTGGTTTGGAGCGGTCGACTTTCTTT.

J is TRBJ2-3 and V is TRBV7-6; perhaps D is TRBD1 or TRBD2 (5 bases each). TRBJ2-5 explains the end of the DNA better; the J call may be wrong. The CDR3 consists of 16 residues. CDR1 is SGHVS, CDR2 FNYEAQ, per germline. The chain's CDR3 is CASSRTGARGQETQYF. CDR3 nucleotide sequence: TGTGCCAGCAGCCGGACTGGGGCACGGGGACAAGAGACCCAGTACTTC.

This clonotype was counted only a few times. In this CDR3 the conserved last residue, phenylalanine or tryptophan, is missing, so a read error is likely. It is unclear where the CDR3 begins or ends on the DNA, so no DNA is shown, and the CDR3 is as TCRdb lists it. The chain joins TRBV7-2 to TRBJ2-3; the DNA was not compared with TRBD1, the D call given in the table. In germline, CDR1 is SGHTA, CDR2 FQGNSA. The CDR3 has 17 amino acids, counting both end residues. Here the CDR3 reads CASSLWAGGQETQYFGP.

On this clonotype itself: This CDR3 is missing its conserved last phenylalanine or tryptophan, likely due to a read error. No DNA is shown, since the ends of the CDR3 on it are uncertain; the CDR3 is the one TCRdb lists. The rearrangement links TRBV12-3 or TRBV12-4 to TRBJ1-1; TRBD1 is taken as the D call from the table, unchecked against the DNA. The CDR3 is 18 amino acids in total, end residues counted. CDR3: CASSLGRDLSKTFSTSAP.

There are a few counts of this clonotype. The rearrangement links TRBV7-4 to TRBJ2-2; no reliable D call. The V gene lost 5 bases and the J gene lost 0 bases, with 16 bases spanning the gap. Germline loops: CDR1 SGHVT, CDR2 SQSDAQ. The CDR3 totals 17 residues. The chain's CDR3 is CASSKPISAANTGELFF. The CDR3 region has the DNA TGTGCCAGCAGCAAGCCGATATCCGCCGCGAACACCGGGGAGCTGTTTTTT.

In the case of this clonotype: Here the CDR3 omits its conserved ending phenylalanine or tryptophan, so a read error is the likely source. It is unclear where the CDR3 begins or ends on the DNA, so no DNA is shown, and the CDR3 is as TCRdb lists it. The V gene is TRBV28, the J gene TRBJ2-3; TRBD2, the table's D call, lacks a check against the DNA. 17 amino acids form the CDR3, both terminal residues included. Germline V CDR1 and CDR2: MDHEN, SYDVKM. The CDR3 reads CASSLPAGIPYEQYFGP.

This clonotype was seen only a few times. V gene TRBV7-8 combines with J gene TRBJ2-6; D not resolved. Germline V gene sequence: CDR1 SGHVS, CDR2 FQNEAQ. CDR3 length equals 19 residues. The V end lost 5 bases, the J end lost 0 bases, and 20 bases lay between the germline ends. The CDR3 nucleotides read TGTGCCAGCAGCCCCCTACGGACGAAGGTCGCCTCTGGGGCCAACGTCCTGACTTTC. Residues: CASSPLRTKVASGANVLTF.

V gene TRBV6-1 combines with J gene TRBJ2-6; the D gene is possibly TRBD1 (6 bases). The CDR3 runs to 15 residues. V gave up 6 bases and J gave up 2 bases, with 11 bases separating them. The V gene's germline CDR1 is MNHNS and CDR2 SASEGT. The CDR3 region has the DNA TGTGCCAGCAGCGTAGGGACACCTGGGGCCAACGTCCTGACTTTC. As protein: CASSVGTPGANVLTF.

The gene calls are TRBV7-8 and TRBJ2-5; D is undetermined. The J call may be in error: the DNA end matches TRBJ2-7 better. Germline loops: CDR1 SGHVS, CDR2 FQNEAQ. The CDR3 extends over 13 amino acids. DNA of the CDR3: TGTGCCAGCAGCCCCACCGGGCCCTACGAGCAGTACTTC. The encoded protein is CASSPTGPYEQYF.

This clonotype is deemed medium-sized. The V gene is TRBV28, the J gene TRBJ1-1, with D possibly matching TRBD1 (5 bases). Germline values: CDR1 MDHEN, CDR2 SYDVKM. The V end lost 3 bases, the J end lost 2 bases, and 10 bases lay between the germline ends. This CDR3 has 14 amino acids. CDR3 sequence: CASSLIGANTEAFF. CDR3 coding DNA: TGTGCCAGCAGTTTGATAGGGGCCAACACTGAAGCTTTCTTT.

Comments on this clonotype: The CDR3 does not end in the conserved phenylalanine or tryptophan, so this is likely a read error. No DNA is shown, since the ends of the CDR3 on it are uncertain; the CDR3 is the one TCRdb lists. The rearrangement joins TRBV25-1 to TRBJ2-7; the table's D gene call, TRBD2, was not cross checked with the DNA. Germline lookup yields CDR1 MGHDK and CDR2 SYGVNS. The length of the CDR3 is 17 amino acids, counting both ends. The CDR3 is CASSEFGSGRNEQFFGS.

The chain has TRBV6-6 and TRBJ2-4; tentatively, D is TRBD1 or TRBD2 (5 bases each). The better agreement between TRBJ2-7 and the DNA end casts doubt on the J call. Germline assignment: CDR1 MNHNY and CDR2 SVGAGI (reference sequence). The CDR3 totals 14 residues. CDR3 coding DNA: TGTGCCAGCAGTTACTCGGCTTTGGGGGACGAGCAGTACTTC. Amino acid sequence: CASSYSALGDEQYF.

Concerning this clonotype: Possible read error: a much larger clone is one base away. Here the CDR3 DNA reads TGTGCCAGCAGCCACTGGGCTGAGCAGTACTTC. It encodes CASSHWAEQYF. V and J are TRBV14 and TRBJ2-3; D is unclear. Gene TRBJ2-7 matches the end of the DNA better, so the J call may be wrong. The CDR3 covers 11 residues. Looked up from germline, CDR1 is SGHDN and CDR2 is FVKESK.

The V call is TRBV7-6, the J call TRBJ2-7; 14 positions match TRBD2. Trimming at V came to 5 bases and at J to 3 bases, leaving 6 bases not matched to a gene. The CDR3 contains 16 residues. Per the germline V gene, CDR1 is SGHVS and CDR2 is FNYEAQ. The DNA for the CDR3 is TGTGCCAGCAGCCCCCCCGGGACTAGCGGGAGCTACGAGCAGTACTTC. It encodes CASSPPGTSGSYEQYF.